This entry features one T cell receptor beta chain sequence. Its specificity is unknown. PCR used 60 Vbeta primers and 13 Jbeta primers. Profiling relied on immunoSEQ multiplex PCR, and the TCRdb table lists in-frame clones only, not all of them. The sample records about 84,000 clones, more than 50% being singletons. The sample comes from a study of cytomegalovirus exposure and HLA in healthy donors. Overall study results and limits: Reports described diagnosis of cytomegalovirus status by the classifier as highly specific and sensitive. HLA-A and HLA-B allele assignments for most subjects were reportedly predicted accurately using TCR beta sequences. In terms of immune exposure information, only CMV serostatus was available.

CDR1 is SEHNR and CDR2 is FQNEAQ in the germline V gene (reference sequence). After removal of 4 bases from V and 5 bases from J, the junction contained 6 bases not matched to a gene. The CDR3 totals 14 residues. The sequence was obtained from a woman in her thirties or forties in good health and CMV-seropositive. The rearrangement joins TRBV7-9 to TRBJ2-7; TRBD1 aligns across 9 bases. The specimen sequenced was PBMCs. In DNA form, the CDR3 reads TGTGCCAGCAGCTCGGACAGGGGCTCGGACGAGCAGTACTTC. As protein: CASSSDRGSDEQYF.